The 25 T cell receptor beta chains in this list originate from one sample, sequenced in a study of glioma-infiltrating T cells after dendritic cell vaccination. Time point reported: after dendritic cell vaccination, including at tumor progression/relapse. TCRdb keeps only in-frame clones here, not all; method: immunoSEQ multiplex PCR. The top ten clones hold roughly 5.3% of a sample with tens of thousands of clones, about 88% of them seen once. The starting material was blood, obtained after dendritic cell vaccination. Every receptor here comes from a human donor with glioblastoma.

The rearrangement links TRBV5-1 to TRBJ2-1; D call uncertain. CDR3 length: 14 amino acids. V lost 4 bases and J 10 bases, leaving 18 bases between the germline ends. Germline assignment: CDR1 SGHRS and CDR2 YFSETQ. The CDR3 is CASSPGLVVREQFF. In DNA, the CDR3 is TGCGCCAGCAGCCCGGGTCTAGTAGTTCGGGAGCAGTTCTTC.

The rearrangement links TRBV7-2 to TRBJ1-6; TRBD1 is a possible D gene (6 bases). The germline V and J ends were trimmed by 1 base and 2 bases, with 9 bases remaining between them. Germline CDR1 SGHTA, CDR2 FQGNSA. The CDR3 consists of 16 residues. The CDR3 DNA reads TGTGCCAGCAGCTTAGGAACAGGGACCTATAATTCACCCCTCCACTTT. Its protein is CASSLGTGTYNSPLHF.

The chain recombines TRBV6-5 with TRBJ2-7; 8 bases agree with TRBD2. J was trimmed by 4 bases and V by 8 bases; bases with no gene match: 4. CDR1 MNHEY and CDR2 SVGAGI come from the germline V gene. CDR3 size: 12 residues. The CDR3 protein is CASRAGAYEQYF. The CDR3 DNA sequence: TGTGCCAGCCGAGCGGGAGCTTACGAGCAGTACTTC.

This chain links TRBV30 with TRBJ1-5; 10 bases fit TRBD1. The ends lost 8 bases at V and 3 bases at J; junction bases unmatched: 10. The CDR3 has 15 amino acids. The germline gives CDR1 GTSNPN, CDR2 SVGIG (reference sequence). CDR3: CAPIRDRGVNQPQHF. The CDR3, as DNA: TGTGCCCCCATCAGGGACAGGGGCGTCAATCAGCCCCAGCATTTT.

The chain links TRBV21-1 to TRBJ2-2; the table names TRBD1, a call not compared with the DNA. TRBV21-1 is shown as a pseudogene. This CDR3 comprises 17 residues. The CDR3, as DNA: TGTGCCAGCAGCAATGGACAGGGGAATAGGAGTTCCGGGGAGCTGTTTTTT. It encodes CASSNGQGNRSSGELFF.

This chain connects TRBV7-9 to TRBJ2-2; 9 bases match TRBD1. This CDR3 comprises 15 residues. V trimming: 6 bases; J trimming: 4 bases; junction bases outside the gene matches: 6. Germline V lookup: CDR1 SEHNR, CDR2 FQNEAQ (reference sequence). The CDR3 region is CASRRQGGGTGELFF. The CDR3 DNA sequence: TGTGCCAGCAGAAGACAGGGGGGCGGCACCGGGGAGCTGTTTTTT.

The chain is built from TRBV28 and TRBJ2-1; D possibly corresponds to TRBD1 (5 bases). Trimming removed 5 bases from V and 7 bases from J, with 18 bases in between. CDR3 length: 15 amino acids. Germline V CDR1 and CDR2: MDHEN, SYDVKM. CDR3 nucleotide sequence: TGTGCCAGCAGTGGGGCCCGGACACACCTTAATGAGCAGTTCTTC. Residues: CASSGARTHLNEQFF.

This chain links TRBV6-5 with TRBJ1-4; the D gene is possibly TRBD1 (5 bases). The V and J ends lost 7 bases and 4 bases respectively, with 13 bases between them. Germline V lookup: CDR1 MNHEY, CDR2 SVGAGI. The CDR3 has 14 residues. In DNA, the CDR3 is TGTGCCAGCAATTCAGGGAACTTTAATGAAAAACTGTTTTTT. It codes for CASNSGNFNEKLFF.

The chain has TRBV28 and TRBJ1-5, with a tentative D call TRBD1 (5 bases). Trimming took off 6 bases at V and 9 bases at J, with 18 bases between the two ends. Germline V gene sequence: CDR1 MDHEN, CDR2 SYDVKM. The CDR3 loop spans 14 amino acids. The CDR3 loop reads CASSIGGGSRPQHF. The DNA of the CDR3 is TGTGCCAGCAGCATCGGCGGGGGTTCACGGCCCCAGCATTTT.

This clone was observed a handful of times. The V and J genes are TRBV6-6 and TRBJ1-2, with D unclear. The CDR3 extends over 14 amino acids. V lost 6 bases to trimming and J lost 3 bases, with 14 bases between them. Per germline, CDR1 MNHNY and CDR2 SVGAGI (reference sequence). The CDR3 sequence is CASSDYLLHYGYTF. The CDR3 DNA follows: TGTGCCAGCAGCGACTATCTCCTCCACTATGGCTACACCTTC.

J is TRBJ2-5 and V is TRBV30; D remains ambiguous. The CDR3 extends over 14 amino acids. Trimming took 0 bases from V and 2 from J, leaving 10 bases between them. Germline CDR1 is GTSNPN and CDR2 is SVGIG (reference sequence). In DNA, the CDR3 is TGTGCCTGGAGTGTCATGGCCAGTCAAGAGACCCAGTACTTC. Protein: CAWSVMASQETQYF.

Only a few counts were recorded for this clone. The J gene is TRBJ2-7, the V gene TRBV5-4; 8 nucleotides match TRBD1. Germline trimming cut 2 bases from V and 9 bases from J; bases unmatched to any gene: 7. CDR3 length: 13 amino acids. In germline, CDR1 is SGHNT, CDR2 YYREEE (reference sequence). The CDR3, as DNA: TGTGCCAGCAGCTTCGGGACAGGCCCGGGGCAGTACTTC. It is translated as CASSFGTGPGQYF.

The chain joins TRBV30 to TRBJ2-1, with no clear D. Germline-derived CDR1 and CDR2 are GTSNPN and SVGIG (reference sequence). The CDR3 spans 11 residues. V was shortened by 1 base and J by 8 bases, with 6 bases between the two germline ends. The CDR3 bases are TGTGCCTGGAGTGGAGGCGATGAGCAGTTCTTC. Its protein product is CAWSGGDEQFF.

This clone has a single count. The genes are TRBV27 and TRBJ2-1; TRBD2 might be the D (6 bases). The V gene's germline CDR1 is MNHEY and CDR2 SMNVEV (reference sequence). Trimming cost V 6 bases and J 0 bases, with 12 bases left between them. This CDR3 comprises 15 residues. CDR3 amino acids: CASSFGTGSYNEQFF. The CDR3 nucleotides are TGTGCCAGCAGCTTCGGGACTGGCTCCTACAATGAGCAGTTCTTC.

This chain uses TRBV4-1 with TRBJ1-6, with D maybe TRBD1 (5 bases). The germline V gene has CDR1 MGHRA and CDR2 YSYEKL. CDR3 length: 16 amino acids. The germline V and J ends were trimmed by 0 bases and 10 bases, with 16 bases remaining between them. CDR3 residues: CASSQDRRGSVSPLHF. The CDR3 DNA reads as TGCGCCAGCAGCCAAGATCGTAGGGGCTCGGTCTCACCCCTCCACTTT.

This clone occurred a few times. The chain joins TRBV7-3 to TRBJ2-7; TRBD2 aligns across 10 bases. The V segment lost 3 bases and the J segment 4 bases; nucleotides outside the gene matches: 3. Germline CDR1 reads SGHTA; CDR2 reads FQGTGA. The CDR3 has 14 amino acids. In DNA form, the CDR3 reads TGTGCCAGCAGCTTCCAGCGGGAGGGGTACGAGCAGTACTTC. It codes for CASSFQREGYEQYF.

This chain joins TRBV6-1 and TRBJ2-7, with 7 bases identical to TRBD2. Germline V gene sequence: CDR1 MNHNS, CDR2 SASEGT. The CDR3 is 15 residues long. With 1 base clipped from V and 1 base from J, the junction kept 4 bases outside the gene matches. Here the CDR3 reads CASSEVSGRSYEQYF. DNA for the CDR3: TGTGCCAGCAGTGAAGTTAGCGGGCGTTCCTACGAGCAGTACTTC.

This clone is a singleton in its sample. V and J are TRBV9 and TRBJ2-7; 14 bases agree with TRBD2. With V trimmed by 3 bases and J by 6 bases, 2 bases remained unmatched. Germline values: CDR1 SGDLS, CDR2 YYNGEE. The CDR3 runs 14 residues. DNA of the CDR3: TGTGCCAGCAGCGGGGGACTAGCGGGAGTCGAGCAGTACTTC. It translates to CASSGGLAGVEQYF.

The V and J genes are TRBV7-9 and TRBJ2-3, with TRBD2 matching over 13 bases. Germline-derived CDR1 and CDR2 are SEHNR and FQNEAQ (reference sequence). Germline trimming cut 4 bases from V and 0 bases from J; bases unmatched to any gene: 10. This CDR3 spans 19 amino acids. CDR3 nucleotide sequence: TGTGCCAGCAGCTCACCACTCAGGACTAGCGGGGGAAGCACAGATACGCAGTATTTT. Translating it yields CASSSPLRTSGGSTDTQYF. Full variable domain (remainder filled in from reference TRBV7-9 and TRBJ2-3): DTGVSQNPRHKITKRGQNVTFRCDPISEHNRLYWYRQTLGQGPEFLTYFQNEAQLEKSRLLSDRFSAERPKGSFSTLEIQRTEQGDSAMYLCASSSPLRTSGGSTDTQYFGPGTRLTVL.

V is TRBV28 and J is TRBJ1-4; D call uncertain. From germline, CDR1 is MDHEN and CDR2 SYDVKM. Trimming took off 5 bases at V and 5 bases at J, with 12 bases between the two ends. CDR3 length equals 14 residues. This chain's CDR3 is CASSPHLRNEKLFF. CDR3 nucleotides: TGTGCCAGCAGTCCCCACCTCAGAAATGAAAAACTGTTTTTT.

This rearrangement joins TRBV29-1 to TRBJ1-2; 9 nucleotides match TRBD1. The J segment lost 4 bases and the V segment lost 8 bases, leaving 5 bases of the junction unmatched. Germline CDR1 and CDR2: SQVTM and ANQGSEA. The CDR3 spans 12 residues. This CDR3 reads CSIIQGAYGYTF. The CDR3, as DNA: TGCAGCATAATACAGGGGGCCTATGGCTACACCTTC.

J is TRBJ2-4 and V is TRBV6-1, with D perhaps TRBD1 (5 bases). The ends were cut back, 1 base at V and 2 bases at J, with 18 bases in the middle. The CDR3 is 18 amino acids. Germline V gene data show CDR1 as MNHNS and CDR2 as SASEGT. DNA for the CDR3: TGTGCCAGCAGTGAAGTGGGTTGGCAGGGATCAACCAAAAACATTCAGTACTTC. Its protein is CASSEVGWQGSTKNIQYF.

The V call is TRBV10-3, the J call TRBJ1-2, with 8 bases matching TRBD1. Germline V gene lookup returns CDR1 ENHRY and CDR2 SYGVKD. V lost 0 bases, J lost 2 bases, and 11 bases stayed unmatched. This CDR3 region has 18 residues. CDR3 nucleotide sequence: TGTGCCATCAGTGAGTCTATTCTTGCGGACAGGGCGAACTATGGCTACACCTTC. It translates to CAISESILADRANYGYTF.

The chain couples TRBV4-3 to TRBJ2-2; D is possibly TRBD2 (5 bases). CDR3 length: 16 residues. The V gene lost 0 bases and the J gene lost 5 bases, with 13 bases spanning the gap. From germline, CDR1 is LGHNA and CDR2 YSLEER. CDR3 sequence reads: CASSQDLAPVTGELFF. CDR3 sequence (DNA): TGCGCCAGCAGCCAAGATTTAGCGCCTGTTACCGGGGAGCTGTTTTTT.

The rearrangement uses TRBV5-4 and TRBJ2-7, with 7 bases matching TRBD2. The CDR3 extends over 14 amino acids. Germline V gives CDR1 SGHNT, CDR2 YYREEE (reference sequence). V gave up 2 bases and J gave up 1 base; unmatched junction bases: 3. CDR3 sequence reads: CASSFGSGSYEQYF. For the CDR3, the DNA is TGTGCCAGCAGCTTTGGTAGCGGGTCCTACGAGCAGTACTTC. Complete variable domain (other parts from reference TRBV5-4 and TRBJ2-7): ETGVTQSPTHLIKTRGQQVTLRCSSQSGHNTVSWYQQALGQGPQFIFQYYREEENGRGNFPPRFSGLQFPNYSSELNVNALELDDSALYLCASSFGSGSYEQYFGPGTRLTVT.